The 26 T cell receptor beta chains below come from one sample, sequenced in a study of vaccination and CD4 T cells after COVID-19. Their target antigens are unknown. The treatment denotes: approximately nine-day PBMC culture with coronavirus spike peptide pools or control peptides (ViraFEST assay). The Oncomine TCR Beta short-read assay generated sequence data from the DNA of cultured CD4+ T cells. TCRdb redid the calling of the PCR reads with MiXCR, one entry per CDR3 protein. This sample carries roughly 8,900 distinct CDR3 sequences, under 50% of them seen once, and the ten largest clones take 9% to 15%. The source material was CD4+ T cells from blood, cultured in vitro. The receptor source for this set is a human donor who had recovered from COVID-19.

The rearrangement joins TRBV5-8 to TRBJ1-1; possible D gene TRBD1, 5 bases. V lost 4 bases to trimming and J lost 0 bases, with 13 bases between them. Germline values: CDR1 SGHTS, CDR2 YDEGEE. The CDR3 sequence is 15 residues long. The CDR3 reads CASSPGPQVNTEAFF. CDR3 DNA sequence: TGTGCCAGCAGCCCGGGACCCCAAGTGAACACTGAAGCTTTCTTT.

The chain employs TRBV6-1 and TRBJ2-7, with 9 bases that match TRBD1. The junction had 10 bases not matched to a gene; V was cut back by 7 bases and J by 6 bases. Germline V gene sequence: CDR1 MNHNS, CDR2 SASEGT. The CDR3 is 14 residues long. The CDR3 reads CASTRTGVIIEQYF. In nucleotides, the CDR3 is TGTGCCAGCACTCGGACAGGGGTAATAATCGAGCAGTACTTC.

The rearrangement joins TRBV11-3 to TRBJ2-1, with 10 bases identical to TRBD2. Germline lookup yields CDR1 SGHNT and CDR2 YENEEA. The CDR3 spans 16 residues. V was pared by 5 bases and J by 9 bases, with 13 bases of the junction left unmatched. The CDR3 coding sequence is TGTGCCAGCAGCGCCCGAGGAGCGGGGGGGCATAGTGAGCAGTTCTTC. Protein product: CASSARGAGGHSEQFF. The full variable domain, rest sourced from reference TRBV11-3 and TRBJ2-1, is EAGVVQSPRYKIIEKKQPVAFWCNPISGHNTLYWYLQNLGQGPELLIRYENEEAVDDSQLPKDRFSAERLKGVDSTLKIQPAELGDSAVYLCASSARGAGGHSEQFFGPGTRLTVL.

There are a few counts of this clonotype. The rearrangement joins TRBV6-1 to TRBJ1-5, with D hard to call. CDR1 and CDR2 from the germline V gene are MNHNS and SASEGT. V lost 1 base, J lost 6 bases, and 13 bases lay in between. This CDR3 spans 15 amino acids. The CDR3 is CASSEGATTVQPQHF. The CDR3 DNA reads as TGTGCCAGCAGTGAAGGAGCGACGACGGTTCAGCCCCAGCATTTT.

The chain joins TRBV24-1 to TRBJ1-1, with 10 nucleotides matching TRBD1. This CDR3 has 15 amino acids. Germline loops: CDR1 KGHDR, CDR2 SFDVKD. Trimming removed 6 bases from V and 5 bases from J; junction bases left unmatched: 8. The CDR3 sequence is CATSPGQGGGTEAFF. The CDR3 coding sequence is TGTGCCACCAGTCCCGGACAGGGGGGGGGGACTGAAGCTTTCTTT.

In the case of this clonotype: A junction end diverges from the germline sequence, so it may reflect a read error. The chain has TRBV11-2 and TRBJ1-6; D unclear. The CDR3 extends over 13 amino acids. Germline-derived CDR1 and CDR2 are SGHAT and FQNNGV. CDR3 bases: TGCGCCAGCAGCCAAGACCAGGATTCACCCCTCCACTTT. As protein: CASSQDQDSPLHF. Looking up the rest from reference TRBV11-2 and TRBJ1-6 gives the full variable domain: EAGVAQSPRYKIIEKRQSVAFWCNPISGHATLYWYQQILGQGPKLLIQFQNNGVVDDSQLPKDRFSAERLKGVDSTLKIQPAKLEDSAVYLCASSQDQDSPLHFGNGTRLTVT.

This clonotype was counted a few times. The chain combines TRBV20-1 with TRBJ2-5, with D perhaps given as TRBD1 or TRBD2 (5 bases each). Trimming removed 5 bases at V and 4 bases at J, with 20 bases between. Germline CDR1 is DFQATT and CDR2 is SNEGSKA (reference sequence). The CDR3 contains 15 residues. The CDR3 sequence is CSAAPLQGAGETQYF. CDR3 nucleotide sequence: TGCAGTGCTGCCCCCCTTCAGGGTGCGGGAGAGACCCAGTACTTC.

Worth noting for this clonotype: A junction boundary mismatches the germline segment, possibly from a read error. This sequence joins TRBV5-1 and TRBJ1-2; tentatively, D is TRBD1 (6 bases). CDR3 size: 15 residues. In germline, CDR1 is SGHRS, CDR2 YFSETQ. CDR3 sequence: CAGSPGQGGGYGYTF. CDR3 bases: TGCGCCGGCAGCCCCGGGCAGGGAGGGGGCTATGGCTACACCTTC.

This clonotype turned up a few times. This chain joins TRBV12-3 or TRBV12-4 and TRBJ2-7; TRBD2 might be the D (6 bases). The CDR3 has 10 amino acids. Trimming stripped 8 bases from V and 7 bases from J, with 9 bases between. CDR3 region: CASGRGEQYF. Here the CDR3 DNA reads TGTGCCAGCGGTCGGGGGGAGCAGTACTTC.

The V gene is TRBV5-1, the J gene TRBJ1-1; D is unresolved. The V gene lost 2 bases and the J gene lost 4 bases, with 12 bases spanning the gap. The CDR3 loop spans 14 amino acids. The V gene's germline CDR1 is SGHRS and CDR2 YFSETQ. CDR3 protein: CASSFVDKSTEAFF. As DNA, the CDR3 is TGCGCCAGCAGCTTCGTCGACAAAAGCACTGAAGCTTTCTTT.

The chain couples TRBV3-1 to TRBJ2-7; tentative D call: TRBD2 (7 bases). This CDR3 has 13 amino acids. V was pared by 4 bases and J by 2 bases, with 9 bases between. Germline assignment: CDR1 LGHDT and CDR2 YNNKEL (reference sequence). The CDR3 loop is CASSPGGPYEQYF. As DNA, the CDR3 is TGTGCCAGCAGCCCCGGGGGGCCCTACGAGCAGTACTTC.

The rearrangement joins TRBV20-1 to TRBJ2-1, with D perhaps TRBD1 or TRBD2 (7 bases each). The CDR3 is 17 amino acids. CDR1 is DFQATT, CDR2 SNEGSKA, per germline (reference sequence). V was pared by 6 bases and J by 1 base, with 22 bases between. The CDR3 spells CSAPKGAGGGSYNEQFF. The CDR3 DNA reads as TGCAGTGCACCAAAGGGGGCAGGGGGGGGTTCCTACAATGAGCAGTTCTTC.

This sequence joins TRBV9 and TRBJ2-7; TRBD1 agrees at 9 bases. This CDR3 region has 15 residues. Germline V lookup: CDR1 SGDLS, CDR2 YYNGEE. V gave up 4 bases and J gave up 2 bases; unmatched junction bases: 7. DNA for the CDR3: TGTGCCAGCAGCATGCAAGGGACAGGGCCCTACGAGCAGTACTTC. Translating it yields CASSMQGTGPYEQYF.

The chain has TRBV5-1 and TRBJ1-2, with 7 bases that match TRBD1. The CDR3 is made up of 14 amino acids. V dropped 5 bases and J dropped 8; count of bases not matched to a gene: 12. The germline gives CDR1 SGHRS, CDR2 YFSETQ. CDR3 in amino acids: CASRSDRDGRGYTF. CDR3 nucleotide sequence: TGCGCCAGCAGATCCGACAGGGACGGGCGGGGCTACACCTTC. Full variable domain (remainder filled in from reference TRBV5-1 and TRBJ1-2): KAGVTQTPRYLIKTRGQQVTLSCSPISGHRSVSWYQQTPGQGLQFLFEYFSETQRNKGNFPGRFSGRQFSNSRSEMNVSTLELGDSALYLCASRSDRDGRGYTFGSGTRLTVV.

V is TRBV2 and J is TRBJ2-5; D is perhaps TRBD1 (7 bases). V lost 8 bases, J lost 5 bases, and 12 bases lay in between. The CDR3 is 12 residues long. The germline CDR1 and CDR2 sequences are SNHLY and FYNNEI. The CDR3 is CASETGRETQYF. The CDR3 DNA sequence: TGTGCCAGCGAGACAGGGAGGGAGACCCAGTACTTC.

The chain has TRBV21-1 and TRBJ2-4; the table gives TRBD1 as D, unverified against the DNA. TRBV21-1 counts as a pseudogene. CDR3 length equals 15 residues. Here the CDR3 DNA reads TGTGCCAGCAGCAAGCACAGGGTTGGCCGGTACATTCAGTACTTC. Translating gives CASSKHRVGRYIQYF.

This sequence joins TRBV19 and TRBJ2-7, with D perhaps matching TRBD2 (6 bases). Germline-derived CDR1 and CDR2 are LNHDA and SQIVND (reference sequence). The CDR3 totals 15 residues. V lost 6 bases, J lost 7 bases, and 22 bases lay in between. CDR3 in amino acids: CASSGEGRDAGEQYF. CDR3 in DNA: TGTGCCAGTAGCGGAGAGGGTCGCGACGCGGGAGAGCAGTACTTC. The full variable domain, in which reference TRBV19 and TRBJ2-7 provide the parts outside the CDR3, is DGGITQSPKYLFRKEGQNVTLSCEQNLNHDAMYWYRQDPGQGLRLIYYSQIVNDFQKGDIAEGYSVSREKKESFPLTVTSAQKNPTAFYLCASSGEGRDAGEQYFGPGTRLTVT.

This clonotype was observed a few times. The chain carries TRBV21-1 and TRBJ2-5; the table's D gene call, TRBD1, was not cross checked with the DNA. TRBV21-1 is designated a pseudogene. The CDR3 is 18 residues long. CDR3 amino acids: CASTQDRAIPGLEETQYF. The CDR3 coding sequence is TGTGCCAGCACCCAAGACAGAGCTATACCGGGGTTGGAGGAGACCCAGTACTTC.

On this clonotype: One junction end disagrees with the germline gene, perhaps due to a read error. This chain connects TRBV20-1 to TRBJ2-3; 8 bases are shared with TRBD1. The germline V gene encodes CDR1 DFQATT and CDR2 SNEGSKA (reference sequence). CDR3 length: 14 residues. Written as DNA, the CDR3 is TGCAGTGCGAAACGACAGGGGAGCACAGATACGCAGTGTTTT. It encodes CSAKRQGSTDTQCF.

The chain is built from TRBV5-8 and TRBJ2-3, with 7 nucleotides matching TRBD1. Per germline, CDR1 SGHTS and CDR2 YDEGEE. CDR3 size: 13 residues. V shed 6 bases and J 4 bases; nucleotides not matched to a gene: 5. The CDR3 region has the DNA TGTGCCAGCATAAGACAGGGTGCAGATACGCAGTATTTT. It yields the protein CASIRQGADTQYF. Combining the CDR3 with reference TRBV5-8 and TRBJ2-3 gives the whole variable domain EAGVTQSPTHLIKTRGQQATLRCSPISGHTSVYWYQQALGLGLQFLLWYDEGEERNRGNFPPRFSGRQFPNYSSELNVNALELEDSALYLCASIRQGADTQYFGPGTRLTVL.

The V and J genes are TRBV19 and TRBJ1-5; 7 bases agree with TRBD1. Germline values: CDR1 LNHDA, CDR2 SQIVND (reference sequence). The CDR3 is made up of 15 amino acids. V lost 7 bases and J lost 0; bases outside the gene matches: 6. As DNA, the CDR3 is TGTGCCAGTAAACTCCAGGGGGTTAGCAATCAGCCCCAGCATTTT. Translating gives CASKLQGVSNQPQHF.

The V call is TRBV4-2, the J call TRBJ2-3, with a possible D match to TRBD2 (7 bases). This CDR3 comprises 15 residues. From germline, CDR1 is LGHNA and CDR2 YNFKEQ. Deletions cut 1 base from V and 4 bases from J, with 12 bases between. The CDR3: CASSQASGGPDTQYF. CDR3 bases: TGTGCCAGCAGCCAAGCCTCGGGGGGCCCAGATACGCAGTATTTT.

The rearrangement uses TRBV14 and TRBJ1-6; D unclear. With 0 bases removed from V and 10 bases from J, the gap between germline ends came to 10 bases. The CDR3 consists of 14 residues. Germline V lookup: CDR1 SGHDN, CDR2 FVKESK. CDR3 nucleotides: TGTGCCAGCAGCCAAGATGTTAAGGGATCACCCCTCCACTTT. Residues: CASSQDVKGSPLHF.

V gene TRBV24-1 combines with J gene TRBJ2-5, with D hard to call. The germline V gene encodes CDR1 KGHDR and CDR2 SFDVKD. V gave up 1 base and J gave up 5 bases, with 7 bases separating them. This CDR3 comprises 13 residues. The CDR3 spells CATSDFLGETQYF. The CDR3 DNA follows: TGTGCCACCAGTGATTTCCTAGGCGAGACCCAGTACTTC.

The chain is built from TRBV19 and TRBJ1-5; D is unclear. Germline lookup yields CDR1 LNHDA and CDR2 SQIVND (reference sequence). This CDR3 spans 13 amino acids. V lost 4 bases to trimming and J lost 3 bases, with 7 bases between them. The CDR3 DNA is TGTGCCAGTAGTAAAGAAATCAATCAGCCCCAGCATTTT. Translation: CASSKEINQPQHF.

The chain uses TRBV11-1 and TRBJ2-3; the match to TRBD2 covers 9 bases. The V and J ends lost 3 bases and 2 bases, in that order; junction bases with no gene match: 3. This CDR3 spans 15 amino acids. Germline CDR1 and CDR2: SGHAT and FQDESV (reference sequence). The CDR3 DNA sequence: TGTGCCAGCAGCTTGACTAGCGGCTTCACAGATACGCAGTATTTT. Translation gives CASSLTSGFTDTQYF.